One TCR beta chain is described in this entry. The antigen it binds to is not known. The record has no base qualities; no much larger clone is one base away. TCRbeta CDR3 regions were amplified from genomic DNA by means of the immunoSEQ Assay, a bias-controlled multiplex PCR. In the paper's pipeline: Nucleated cell counts per sample were estimated from amplification of reference gene primers within the assay. Sequence reads were collapsed and filtered to measure the absolute abundance of every unique TCRbeta CDR3 rearrangement. For each sample, productive Simpson clonality was calculated as the square root of Simpson's diversity index across productive rearrangements. The table was pulled from immuneACCESS by TCRdb, which kept in-frame rearrangements only. Such tables lose some clones; where checked, under half of the loss comes from unresolved V genes, and the rest has no known cause. From that table come the V and J calls and clone size; the DNA was used to work out D and trimming. For this sample the table gives about 130,000 clones, of which around 80% were detected only once. Roughly 1.9% of the sample is taken by the ten largest.

The entry originates in a study of blood T cell repertoires in COVID-19 (dated by TCRdb to 2018 to 2021). At the level of the whole study: Samples covering the acute and convalescent phases of COVID-19 were provided by collaborators in the United States, Italy and Spain. The prospective study material was composed of cDNA or gDNA derived from T cells, B-cell-depleted T cells, or PBMCs. Deeply sampled blood TCRbeta repertoires from subjects exposed to, actively infected with, or recovered from COVID-19 were included in the dataset. A freely available public database, intended as a resource for researchers studying the immune response to SARS-CoV-2, is where the repertoires were released. The samples were drawn from two sources: the first 160 participants of the ongoing ImmuneRACE study, and fewer than 1,500 subjects contributed by 6 global collaborators. Nearly every sample came with metadata listing a de-identified subject ID, COVID-19 status, age in years and sex. HLA class I and class II types, where available, came from metadata supplied by the sample provider rather than from assay-based typing.

Paper-wide results and their limitations: How much clinical and demographic metadata was included differed by source and by participant, and the metadata was provided uncurated.

Each collaborating institution followed its own protocols to collect whole blood in K2EDTA tubes. Collaborator samples were shipped for TCRbeta analysis as frozen whole blood, isolated PBMCs, or DNA extracted from either sample type. V and J are trimmed by 1 base and 5 bases, and the gene matches miss 5 bases of the junction. The germline V gene specifies SGDLS as CDR1 and YYNGEE as CDR2. The CDR3 measures 16 amino acids from cysteine to phenylalanine. Left in the record is the CDR3 DNA by itself, 48 bases read in frame from the first base. The source of this sequence is a man in his 70s with acute or convalescent COVID-19. The sequencing input was peripheral blood. The rearrangement combines TRBV9 with TRBJ2-2, with 10 bases aligning to TRBD1. The CDR3 in this case is CASSVHRQGATGELFF. The nucleotide sequence reads as follows: TGTGCCAGCAGCGTACACCGACAGGGGGCGACCGGGGAGCTGTTTTTT.